This TCR beta chain was captured in a study of blood T cells in healthy people across ages. This clonotype has only a few counts. The CDR3 has 14 residues. CDR1 is SGHRS, CDR2 YFSETQ, per germline. V gave up 1 base and J gave up 4 bases, with 11 bases separating them. The use of a sample-barcoded 5' primer and a J-beta primer mix characterized a second PCR of about 7 to 12 cycles. A single record per CDR3 protein comes from TCRdb applying MiXCR to the 5' RACE reads. The sample holds 1.5 million or so distinct CDR3 sequences, about 45% seen once. This TCR was recovered from a woman younger than 35 in good health. The sample comprised blood. The V gene is TRBV5-1, the J gene TRBJ1-2; D not certain. The CDR3 protein is CASSLTASGYGYTF. The CDR3 DNA reads TGCGCCAGCAGCTTGACGGCAAGCGGCTATGGCTACACCTTC.